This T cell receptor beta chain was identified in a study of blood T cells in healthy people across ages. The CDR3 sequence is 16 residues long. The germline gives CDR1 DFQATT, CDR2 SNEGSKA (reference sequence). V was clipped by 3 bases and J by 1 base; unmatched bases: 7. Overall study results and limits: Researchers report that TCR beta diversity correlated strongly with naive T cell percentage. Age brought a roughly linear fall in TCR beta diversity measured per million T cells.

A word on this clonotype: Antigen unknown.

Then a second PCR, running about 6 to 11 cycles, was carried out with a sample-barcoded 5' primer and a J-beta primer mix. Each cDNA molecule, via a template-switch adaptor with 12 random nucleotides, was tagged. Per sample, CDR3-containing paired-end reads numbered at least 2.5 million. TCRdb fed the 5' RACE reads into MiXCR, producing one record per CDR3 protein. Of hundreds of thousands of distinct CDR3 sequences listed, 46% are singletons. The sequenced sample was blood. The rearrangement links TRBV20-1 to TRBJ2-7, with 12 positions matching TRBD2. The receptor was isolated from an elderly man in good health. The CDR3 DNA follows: TGCAGTGCTAGGGGGCCTAGCGGGGGGGCGTCCTACGAGCAGTACTTC. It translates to CSARGPSGGASYEQYF.